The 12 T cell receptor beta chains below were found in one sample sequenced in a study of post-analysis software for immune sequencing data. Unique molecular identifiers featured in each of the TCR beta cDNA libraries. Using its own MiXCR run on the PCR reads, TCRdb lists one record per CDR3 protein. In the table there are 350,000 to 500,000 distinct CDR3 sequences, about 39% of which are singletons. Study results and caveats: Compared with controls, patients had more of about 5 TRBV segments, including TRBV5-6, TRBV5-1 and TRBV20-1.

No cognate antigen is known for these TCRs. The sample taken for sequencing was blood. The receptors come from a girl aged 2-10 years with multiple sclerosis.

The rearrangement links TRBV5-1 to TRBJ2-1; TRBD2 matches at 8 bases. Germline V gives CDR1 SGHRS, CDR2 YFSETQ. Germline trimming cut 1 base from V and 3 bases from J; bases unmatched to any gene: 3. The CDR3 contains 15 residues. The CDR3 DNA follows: TGCGCCAGCAGCTTGATTAGCGGGAACTACAATGAGCAGTTCTTC. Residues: CASSLISGNYNEQFF. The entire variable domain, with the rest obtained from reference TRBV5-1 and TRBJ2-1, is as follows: KAGVTQTPRYLIKTRGQQVTLSCSPISGHRSVSWYQQTPGQGLQFLFEYFSETQRNKGNFPGRFSGRQFSNSRSEMNVSTLELGDSALYLCASSLISGNYNEQFFGPGTRLTVL.

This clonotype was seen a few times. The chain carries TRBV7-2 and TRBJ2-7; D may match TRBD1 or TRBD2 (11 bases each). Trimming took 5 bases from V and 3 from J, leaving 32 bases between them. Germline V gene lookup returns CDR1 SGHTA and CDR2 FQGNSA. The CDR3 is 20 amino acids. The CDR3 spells CASSRSTGTGGLAVIYEQYF. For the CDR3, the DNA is TGTGCCAGCAGCCGATCTACCGGGACAGGGGGACTAGCGGTTATCTACGAGCAGTACTTC.

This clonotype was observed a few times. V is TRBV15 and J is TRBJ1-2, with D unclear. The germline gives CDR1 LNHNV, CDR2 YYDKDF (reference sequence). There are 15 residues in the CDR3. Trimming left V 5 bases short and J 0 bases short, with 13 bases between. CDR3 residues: CATSGRRGANYGYTF. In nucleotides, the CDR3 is TGTGCCACCAGCGGAAGACGGGGAGCTAACTATGGCTACACCTTC.

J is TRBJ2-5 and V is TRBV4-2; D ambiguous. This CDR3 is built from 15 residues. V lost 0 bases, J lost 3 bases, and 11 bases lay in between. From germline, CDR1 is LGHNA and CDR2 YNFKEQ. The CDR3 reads CASSQDVLVKETQYF. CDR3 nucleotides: TGTGCCAGCAGCCAAGATGTGCTGGTGAAAGAGACCCAGTACTTC.

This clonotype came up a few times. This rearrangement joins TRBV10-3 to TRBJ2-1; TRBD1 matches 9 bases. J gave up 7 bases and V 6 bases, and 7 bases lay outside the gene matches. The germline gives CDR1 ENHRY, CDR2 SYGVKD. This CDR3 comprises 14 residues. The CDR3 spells CAISQTGGYNEQFF. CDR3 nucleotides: TGTGCCATCAGCCAGACAGGGGGTTATAATGAGCAGTTCTTC.

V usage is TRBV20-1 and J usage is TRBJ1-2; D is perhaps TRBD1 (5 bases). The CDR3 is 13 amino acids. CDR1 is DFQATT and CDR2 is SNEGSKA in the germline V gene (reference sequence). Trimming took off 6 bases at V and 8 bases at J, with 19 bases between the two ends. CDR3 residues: CSAPGTLRLGYTF. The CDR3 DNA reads TGCAGTGCCCCCGGGACCCTCCGACTAGGCTACACCTTC.

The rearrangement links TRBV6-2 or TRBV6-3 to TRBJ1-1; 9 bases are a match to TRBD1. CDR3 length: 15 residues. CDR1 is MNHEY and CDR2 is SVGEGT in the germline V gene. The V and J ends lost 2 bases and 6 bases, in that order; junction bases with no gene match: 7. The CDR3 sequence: CASSYGQGRGAEAFF. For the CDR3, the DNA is TGTGCCAGCAGTTACGGACAGGGGCGCGGTGCTGAAGCTTTCTTT.

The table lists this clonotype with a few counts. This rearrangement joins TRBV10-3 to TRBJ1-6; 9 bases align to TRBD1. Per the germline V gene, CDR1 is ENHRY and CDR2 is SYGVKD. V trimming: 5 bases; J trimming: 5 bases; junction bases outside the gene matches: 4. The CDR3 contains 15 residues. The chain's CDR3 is CAISRTGEDNSPLHF. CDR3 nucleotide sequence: TGTGCCATCAGTCGGACAGGGGAGGATAATTCACCCCTCCACTTT.

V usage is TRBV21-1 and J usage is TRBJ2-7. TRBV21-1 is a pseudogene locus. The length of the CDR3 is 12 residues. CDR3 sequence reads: CASMRVSYEQYF. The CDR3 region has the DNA TGTGCCAGCATGCGTGTTTCCTACGAGCAGTACTTC.

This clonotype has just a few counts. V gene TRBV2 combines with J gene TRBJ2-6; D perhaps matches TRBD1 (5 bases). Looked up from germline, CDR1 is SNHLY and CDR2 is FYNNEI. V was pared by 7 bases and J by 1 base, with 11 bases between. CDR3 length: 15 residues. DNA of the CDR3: TGTGCCAGCACTCGAAGGGGATCTGGGGCCAACGTCCTGACTTTC. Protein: CASTRRGSGANVLTF.

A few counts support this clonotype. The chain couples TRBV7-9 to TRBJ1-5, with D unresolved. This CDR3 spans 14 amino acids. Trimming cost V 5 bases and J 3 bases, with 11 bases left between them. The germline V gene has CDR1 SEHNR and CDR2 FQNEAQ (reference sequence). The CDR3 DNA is TGTGCCAGCAGCCCCACGGGATCCAATCAGCCCCAGCATTTT. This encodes CASSPTGSNQPQHF.

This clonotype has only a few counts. CDR3 nucleotide sequence: TGTGCCAGCAGCGTAGCGACAGGGGTCTCCTACGAGCAGTACTTC. Its protein is CASSVATGVSYEQYF. The chain uses TRBV9 and TRBJ2-7, with TRBD1 matching 8 bases. This CDR3 spans 15 amino acids. With 0 bases clipped from V and 0 bases from J, the junction kept 2 bases outside the gene matches. The V gene's germline CDR1 is SGDLS and CDR2 YYNGEE. The variable domain in full, with the rest retrieved from reference TRBV9 and TRBJ2-7, is DSGVTQTPKHLITATGQRVTLRCSPRSGDLSVYWYQQSLDQGLQFLIQYYNGEERAKGNILERFSAQQFPDLHSELNLSSLELGDSALYFCASSVATGVSYEQYFGPGTRLTVT.